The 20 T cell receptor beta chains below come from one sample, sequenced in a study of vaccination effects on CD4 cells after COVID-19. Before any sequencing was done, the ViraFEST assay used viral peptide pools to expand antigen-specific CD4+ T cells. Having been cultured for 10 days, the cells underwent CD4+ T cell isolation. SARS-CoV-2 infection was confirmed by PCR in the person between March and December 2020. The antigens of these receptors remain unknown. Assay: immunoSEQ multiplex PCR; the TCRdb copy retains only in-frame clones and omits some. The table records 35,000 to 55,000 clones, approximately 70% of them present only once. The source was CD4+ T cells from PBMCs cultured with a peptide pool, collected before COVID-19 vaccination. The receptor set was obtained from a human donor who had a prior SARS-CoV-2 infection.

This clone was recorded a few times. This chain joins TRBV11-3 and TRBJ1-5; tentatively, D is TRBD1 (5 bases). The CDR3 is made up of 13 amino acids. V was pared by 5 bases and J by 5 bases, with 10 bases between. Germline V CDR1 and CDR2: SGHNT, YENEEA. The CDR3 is CASSVTAHQPQHF. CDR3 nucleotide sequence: TGTGCCAGCAGCGTGACAGCGCATCAGCCCCAGCATTTT.

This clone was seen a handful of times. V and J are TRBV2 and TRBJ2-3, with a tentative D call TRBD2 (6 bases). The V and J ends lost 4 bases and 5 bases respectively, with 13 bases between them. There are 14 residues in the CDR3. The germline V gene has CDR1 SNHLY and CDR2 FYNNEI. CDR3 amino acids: CASSAGGAGDTQYF. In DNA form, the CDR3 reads TGTGCCAGCAGTGCGGGCGGGGCAGGAGATACGCAGTATTTT.

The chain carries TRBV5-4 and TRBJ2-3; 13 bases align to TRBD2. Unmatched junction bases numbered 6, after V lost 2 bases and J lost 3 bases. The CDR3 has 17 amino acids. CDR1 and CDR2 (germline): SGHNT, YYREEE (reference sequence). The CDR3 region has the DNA TGTGCCAGCAGCTTTGGGGGACTAGCGGGAACAACAGATACGCAGTATTTT. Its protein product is CASSFGGLAGTTDTQYF.

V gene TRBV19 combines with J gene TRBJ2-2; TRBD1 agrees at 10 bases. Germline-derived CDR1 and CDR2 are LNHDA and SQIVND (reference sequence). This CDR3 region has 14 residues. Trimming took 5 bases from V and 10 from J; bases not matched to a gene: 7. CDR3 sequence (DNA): TGTGCCAGTAGTGGGGGACAGGGGTTCGAGGAGCTGTTTTTT. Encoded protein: CASSGGQGFEELFF.

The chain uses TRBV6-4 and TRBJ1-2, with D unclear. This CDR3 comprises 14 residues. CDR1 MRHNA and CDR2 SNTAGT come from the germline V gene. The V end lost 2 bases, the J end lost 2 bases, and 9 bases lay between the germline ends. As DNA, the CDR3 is TGTGCCAGCAGTGACAGGGCAGGCAACTATGGCTACACCTTC. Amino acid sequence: CASSDRAGNYGYTF.

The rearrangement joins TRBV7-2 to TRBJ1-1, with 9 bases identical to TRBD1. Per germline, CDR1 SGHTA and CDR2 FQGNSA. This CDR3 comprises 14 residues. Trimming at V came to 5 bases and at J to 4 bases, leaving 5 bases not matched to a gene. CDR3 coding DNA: TGTGCCAGCAGCCAGGACAGGGGAGTCACTGAAGCTTTCTTT. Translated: CASSQDRGVTEAFF.

The CDR3 here is CASSLNPRGAHTEAFF. CDR3 DNA: TGTGCCAGCAGCTTAAACCCGCGGGGGGCGCACACTGAAGCTTTCTTT. The chain recombines TRBV7-3 with TRBJ1-1; D may be TRBD1 (6 bases). The V gene's germline CDR1 is SGHTA and CDR2 FQGTGA. This CDR3 spans 16 amino acids. Trimming took 1 base from V and 3 from J, leaving 15 bases between them.

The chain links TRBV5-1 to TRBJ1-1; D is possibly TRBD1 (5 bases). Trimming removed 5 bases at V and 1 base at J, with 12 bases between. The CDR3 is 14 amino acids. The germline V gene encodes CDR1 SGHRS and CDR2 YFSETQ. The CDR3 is CASSWGGENTEAFF. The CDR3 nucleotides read TGCGCCAGCAGTTGGGGGGGGGAGAACACTGAAGCTTTCTTT.

The CDR3 sequence: CAWSVHLAGAYEQYF. CDR3 DNA: TGTGCCTGGAGTGTACACCTAGCGGGAGCGTACGAGCAGTACTTC. The rearrangement uses TRBV30 and TRBJ2-7; 10 bases map to TRBD2. Germline trimming cut 0 bases from V and 4 bases from J; bases unmatched to any gene: 6. This CDR3 is built from 15 residues. Per germline, CDR1 GTSNPN and CDR2 SVGIG (reference sequence).

CDR3 amino acids: CASRLGGASYEQYF. The CDR3 region has the DNA TGTGCCAGCCGACTAGGAGGGGCGTCCTACGAGCAGTACTTC. The chain links TRBV7-8 to TRBJ2-7, with D possibly TRBD2 on 6 matching bases. Trimming took off 8 bases at V and 1 base at J, with 15 bases between the two ends. CDR3 length: 14 amino acids. The germline V gene has CDR1 SGHVS and CDR2 FQNEAQ.

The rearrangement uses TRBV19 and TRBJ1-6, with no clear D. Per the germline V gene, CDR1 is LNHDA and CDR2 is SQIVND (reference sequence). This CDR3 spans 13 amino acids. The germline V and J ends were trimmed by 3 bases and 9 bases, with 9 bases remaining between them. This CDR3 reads CASSIGRASPLHF. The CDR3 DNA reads TGTGCCAGTAGTATTGGTAGGGCTTCACCCCTCCACTTT.

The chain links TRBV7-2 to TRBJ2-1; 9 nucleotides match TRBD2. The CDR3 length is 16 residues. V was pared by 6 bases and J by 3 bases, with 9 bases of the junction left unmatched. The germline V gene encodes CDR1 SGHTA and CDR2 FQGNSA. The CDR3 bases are TGTGCCAGCAGTCTTAGCGGGAGTTTGGTCTACAATGAGCAGTTCTTC. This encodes CASSLSGSLVYNEQFF.

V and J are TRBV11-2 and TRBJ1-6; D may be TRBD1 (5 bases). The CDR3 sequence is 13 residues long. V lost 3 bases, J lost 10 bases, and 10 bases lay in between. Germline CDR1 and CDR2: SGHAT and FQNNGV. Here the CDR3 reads CASSFPEGSPLHF. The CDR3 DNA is TGTGCCAGCAGCTTCCCTGAGGGGTCACCCCTCCACTTT.

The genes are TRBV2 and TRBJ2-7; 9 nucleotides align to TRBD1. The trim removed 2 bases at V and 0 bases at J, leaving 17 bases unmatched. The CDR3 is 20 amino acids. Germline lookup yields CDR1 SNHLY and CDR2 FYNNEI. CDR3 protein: CASSEKPHSRTGDNSYEQYF. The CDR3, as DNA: TGTGCCAGCAGTGAAAAACCCCATTCCCGGACAGGGGACAACTCCTACGAGCAGTACTTC. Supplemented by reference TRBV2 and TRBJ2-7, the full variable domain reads EPEVTQTPSHQVTQMGQEVILRCVPISNHLYFYWYRQILGQKVEFLVSFYNNEISEKSEIFDDQFSVERPDGSNFTLKIRSTKLEDSAMYFCASSEKPHSRTGDNSYEQYFGPGTRLTVT.

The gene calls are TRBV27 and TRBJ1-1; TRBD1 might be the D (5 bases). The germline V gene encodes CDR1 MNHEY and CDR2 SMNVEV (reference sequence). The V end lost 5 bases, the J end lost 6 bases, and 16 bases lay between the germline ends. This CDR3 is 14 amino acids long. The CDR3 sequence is CASSKRHRGAEAFF. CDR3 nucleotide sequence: TGTGCCAGCAGTAAAAGACACCGGGGGGCTGAAGCTTTCTTT.

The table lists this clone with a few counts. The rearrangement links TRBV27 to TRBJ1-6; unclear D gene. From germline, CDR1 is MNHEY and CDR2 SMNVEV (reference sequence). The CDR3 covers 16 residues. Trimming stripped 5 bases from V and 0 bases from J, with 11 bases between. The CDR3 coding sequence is TGTGCCAGCAGTCCTTTGGGGAGCTCCTATAATTCACCCCTCCACTTT. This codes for CASSPLGSSYNSPLHF.

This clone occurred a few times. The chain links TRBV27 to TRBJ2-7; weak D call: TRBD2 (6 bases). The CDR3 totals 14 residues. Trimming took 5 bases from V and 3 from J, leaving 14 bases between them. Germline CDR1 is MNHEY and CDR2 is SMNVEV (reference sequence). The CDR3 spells CASSLNRESYEQYF. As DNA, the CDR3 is TGTGCCAGCAGTCTCAACCGGGAGAGCTACGAGCAGTACTTC.

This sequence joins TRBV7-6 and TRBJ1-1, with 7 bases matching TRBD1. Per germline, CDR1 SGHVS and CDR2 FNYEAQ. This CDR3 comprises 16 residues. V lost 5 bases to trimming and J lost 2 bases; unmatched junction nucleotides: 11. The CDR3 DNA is TGTGCCAGCAGCCCATCTGTGGGACAGCTAAACACTGAAGCTTTCTTT. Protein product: CASSPSVGQLNTEAFF.

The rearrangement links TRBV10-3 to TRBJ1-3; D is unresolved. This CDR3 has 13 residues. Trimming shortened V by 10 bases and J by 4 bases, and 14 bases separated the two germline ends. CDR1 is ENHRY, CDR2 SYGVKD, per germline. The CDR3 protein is CATLANPGNTIYF. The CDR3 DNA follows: TGTGCCACCTTGGCTAACCCAGGAAACACCATATATTTT.

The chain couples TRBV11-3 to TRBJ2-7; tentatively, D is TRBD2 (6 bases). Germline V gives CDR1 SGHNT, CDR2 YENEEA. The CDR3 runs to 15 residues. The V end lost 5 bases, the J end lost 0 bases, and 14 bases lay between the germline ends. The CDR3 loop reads CASSPRDSGSYEQYF. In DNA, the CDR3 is TGTGCCAGCAGCCCCCGGGATAGCGGCTCCTACGAGCAGTACTTC.